This TCR beta chain was sequenced during a study of regulatory T cells in long-lasting Graves disease. Findings and limits, study-wide: Newly diagnosed patients shared about a thousand public clonotypes; persistent patients shared a few thousand. Limited samples may have lowered accuracy. When disease was persistent, TRBV28, TRBJ1-2 and TRBJ2-5 were the favored segments.

Arm-PCR of CDR3 regions with iRepertoire HTBI primers generated TCR beta libraries. TCRdb used MiXCR to reprocess the multiplex PCR reads, holding one entry per CDR3 protein. Among 430,000 or so distinct CDR3 sequences listed, around 23% were seen once. The time point here: persistent/refractory GD, antithyroid drugs over 5 years with positive TRAb. PBMC RNA was the source of the TCR library. An endocrinology department in Xi'an, China, supplied the patients. CDR1 and CDR2 from the germline V gene are MDHEN and SYDVKM. This CDR3 contains 14 residues. The ends lost 5 bases at V and 1 base at J; junction bases unmatched: 5. This clonotype was counted ten times or more. What it binds is unknown.

The gene calls are TRBV28 and TRBJ2-7; TRBD1 aligns across 7 bases. This TCR was sampled from a female donor with Graves disease. The source material was peripheral blood mononuclear cells (PBMCs), sampled when the disease was refractory, from a patient treated with antithyroid drugs. CDR3 nucleotides: TGTGCCAGCAGTCTCGACAGGGCTTCCTACGAGCAGTACTTC. Translation: CASSLDRASYEQYF.